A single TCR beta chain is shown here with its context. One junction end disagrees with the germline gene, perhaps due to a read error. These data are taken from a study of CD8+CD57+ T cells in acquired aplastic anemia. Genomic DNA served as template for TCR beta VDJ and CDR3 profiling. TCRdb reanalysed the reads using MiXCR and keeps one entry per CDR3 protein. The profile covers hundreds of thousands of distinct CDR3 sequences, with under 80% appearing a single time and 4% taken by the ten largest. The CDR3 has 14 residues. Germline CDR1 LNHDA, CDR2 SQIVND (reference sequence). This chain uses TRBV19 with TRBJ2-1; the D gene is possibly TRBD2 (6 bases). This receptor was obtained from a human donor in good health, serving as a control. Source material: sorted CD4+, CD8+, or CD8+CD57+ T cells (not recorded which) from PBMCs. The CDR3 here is CASRSGPGVYPQHF. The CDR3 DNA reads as TGTGCCAGCAGGTCGGGCCCGGGAGTCTACCCGCAGCACTTC.